The sequence of this T cell receptor beta chain was determined in a study of control samples from healthy donors and cancer patients. J gave up 7 bases and V 0 bases, and 7 bases lay outside the gene matches. This CDR3 is built from 16 residues. Germline assignment: CDR1 SGDLS and CDR2 YYNGEE. Profiled with immunoSEQ multiplex PCR; TCRdb holds only in-frame clones, not every one. The repertoire consists of around 77,000 clones, with roughly 92% occurring once and the leading ten covering approximately 5.8%. The gene calls are TRBV9 and TRBJ1-1, with TRBD1 identical over 12 bases. Sequencing used blood. The sequence came from a woman aged 55-75 years in good health. CDR3: CASSVGDRGRLDEAFF. CDR3 in DNA: TGTGCCAGCAGCGTAGGGGACAGGGGGCGATTAGATGAAGCTTTCTTT. Based on the CDR3 plus reference TRBV9 and TRBJ1-1, the full variable domain is DSGVTQTPKHLITATGQRVTLRCSPRSGDLSVYWYQQSLDQGLQFLIQYYNGEERAKGNILERFSAQQFPDLHSELNLSSLELGDSALYFCASSVGDRGRLDEAFFGQGTRLTVV.